This TCR beta chain was identified in a study of T cells in localized non-small cell lung cancer (dated by TCRdb to between 2020 and 2021). About the investigation overall: The study analyzed T cell repertoires of 236 early-stage NSCLC patients, comparing tumors and uninvolved tumor-adjacent lungs. The cohort comprised roughly 240 treatment-naïve NSCLC patients with resected, localized lung tumors. The mean age of the NSCLC patients was roughly 70 years, with roughly 120 men and approximately 100 women.

The CDR3, from cysteine to phenylalanine, totals 14 residues. Left in the record is the CDR3 DNA by itself, 42 bases read in frame from the first base. V and J are truncated by 11 bases and 6 bases respectively, leaving an intervening sequence of 20 bases. The germline V gene specifies MNHNS as CDR1 and SASEGT as CDR2. Comments on this clone: Its target antigen remains unknown. It has no much larger one-base neighbor in the sample; base qualities were not kept.

At diagnosis, tumor, uninvolved tumor-adjacent lung and peripheral blood were collected and then preserved as a mix of FFPE and fresh-frozen material. For TCR repertoire profiling, blood samples were analyzed as peripheral blood mononuclear cells. The paper as a whole reports these results and caveats: Because multi-region tumor sequencing was not performed, intratumor heterogeneity could not be ruled out. The highest T cell clonality was observed in uninvolved tumor-adjacent lung, where clonality exceeded that of tumor, suggesting that antigenic responses were more focused in uninvolved tumor-adjacent lung. A median of roughly 60 of the top 100 tumor clones turned up in the paired uninvolved adjacent lung, and some 28 of those clones also ranked among the top 100 of that same adjacent lung. Longer overall survival was associated with higher blood T cell density, whereas shorter survival was associated with higher adjacent-lung clonality. Because the study design was exploratory, TCR variables were selected using unadjusted p-values without false-discovery rate correction.

TCR beta CDR3 regions were sequenced from DNA using the immunoSEQ Assay. For the original study's pipeline: T cell density was computed as TCR beta template counts normalized to usable DNA estimated by amplifying housekeeping genes. Richness was estimated using the preseqR package, with extrapolation to 400,000 templates for PBMC samples and to 120,000 templates for tissue samples. Clonality was calculated as one minus Pielou's evenness. Tissue-enriched TCRs were identified through differential abundance testing performed on productive amino-acid clonotypes, with a minimum total count of 5 and an alpha of 0.1. The Jaccard Index and the Morisita Overlap Index were used to quantify repertoire overlap between compartments. TCR beta CDR3s were clustered by GLIPH together with public tetramer-defined viral CDR3s, and at least three viral sequences plus V-gene enrichment were required for viral motifs. The table comes from immuneACCESS by way of TCRdb, which keeps in-frame sequences with V and J called. Part of the clones is missing from these tables; in studies checked, under half for an unresolved V gene and the rest for unknown reasons. The D gene and trimming were derived from the DNA, and the V and J assignments and clone size from that table. This sample gives nearly 35,000 clones in total; 80% to 95% of them show up just once. The ten top clones hold roughly 10% of the sample.

The sequence is built from TRBV6-1 and TRBJ1-5, with TRBD1 perhaps the D gene, on 6 matching bases. This receptor was taken from a female donor over 55 with stage II lung adenocarcinoma. Sequencing was performed on peripheral blood mononuclear cells, taken before any cancer treatment. The nucleotide sequence reads TGTGCCTGTCAAGCGGGGGCTTGGGGTCAGCCCCAGCATTTT. This codes for CACQAGAWGQPQHF.